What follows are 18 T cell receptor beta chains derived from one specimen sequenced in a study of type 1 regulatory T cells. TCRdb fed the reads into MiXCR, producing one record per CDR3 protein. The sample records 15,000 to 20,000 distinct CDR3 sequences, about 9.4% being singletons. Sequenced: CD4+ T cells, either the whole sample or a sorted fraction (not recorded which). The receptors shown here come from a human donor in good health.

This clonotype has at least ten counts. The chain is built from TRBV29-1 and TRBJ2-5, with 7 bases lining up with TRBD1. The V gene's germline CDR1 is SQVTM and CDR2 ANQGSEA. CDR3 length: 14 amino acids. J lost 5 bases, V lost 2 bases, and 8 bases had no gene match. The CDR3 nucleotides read TGCAGCGTTGAACAACAGGGGAGTTGGGAGACCCAGTACTTC. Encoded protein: CSVEQQGSWETQYF.

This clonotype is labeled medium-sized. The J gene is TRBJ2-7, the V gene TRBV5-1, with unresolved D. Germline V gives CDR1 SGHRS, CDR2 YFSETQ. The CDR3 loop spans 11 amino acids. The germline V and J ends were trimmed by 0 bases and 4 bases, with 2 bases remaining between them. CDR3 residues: CASSLGYEQYF. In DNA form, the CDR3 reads TGCGCCAGCAGCTTGGGGTACGAGCAGTACTTC.

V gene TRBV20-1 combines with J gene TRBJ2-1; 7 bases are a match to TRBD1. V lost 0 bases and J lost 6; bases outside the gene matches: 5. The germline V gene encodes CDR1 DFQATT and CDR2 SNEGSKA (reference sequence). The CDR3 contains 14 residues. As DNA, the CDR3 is TGCAGTGCTAGAGATCCGACAGGGAGCAATGAGCAGTTCTTC. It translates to CSARDPTGSNEQFF.

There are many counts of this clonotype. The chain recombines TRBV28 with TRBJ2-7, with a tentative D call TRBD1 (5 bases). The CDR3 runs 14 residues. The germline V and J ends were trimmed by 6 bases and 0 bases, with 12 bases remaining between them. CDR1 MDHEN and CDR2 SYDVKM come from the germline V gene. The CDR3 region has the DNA TGTGCCAGCAGCTGGGTAGGGGCCTCCTACGAGCAGTACTTC. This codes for CASSWVGASYEQYF.

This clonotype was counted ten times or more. Here the CDR3 DNA reads TGTGCCAGCAGCCAAGATAGGCGCGGTACAGATACGCAGTATTTT. This codes for CASSQDRRGTDTQYF. The V gene is TRBV4-2, the J gene TRBJ2-3; no clear D gene. From germline, CDR1 is LGHNA and CDR2 YNFKEQ. This CDR3 comprises 15 residues. V was clipped by 0 bases and J by 3 bases, with 10 bases between them.

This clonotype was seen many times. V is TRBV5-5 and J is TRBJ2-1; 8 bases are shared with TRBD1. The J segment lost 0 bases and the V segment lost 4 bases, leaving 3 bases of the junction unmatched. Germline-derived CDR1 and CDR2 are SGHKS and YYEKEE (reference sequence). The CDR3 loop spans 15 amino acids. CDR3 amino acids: CASSGQGSSYNEQFF. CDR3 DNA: TGTGCCAGCAGCGGACAGGGAAGCTCCTACAATGAGCAGTTCTTC.

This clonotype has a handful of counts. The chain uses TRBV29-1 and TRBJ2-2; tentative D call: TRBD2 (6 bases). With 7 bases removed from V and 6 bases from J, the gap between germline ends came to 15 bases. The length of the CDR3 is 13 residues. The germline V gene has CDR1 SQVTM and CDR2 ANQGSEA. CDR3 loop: CSAVTAGPGELFF. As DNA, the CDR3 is TGCAGCGCCGTCACCGCGGGGCCCGGGGAGCTGTTTTTT.

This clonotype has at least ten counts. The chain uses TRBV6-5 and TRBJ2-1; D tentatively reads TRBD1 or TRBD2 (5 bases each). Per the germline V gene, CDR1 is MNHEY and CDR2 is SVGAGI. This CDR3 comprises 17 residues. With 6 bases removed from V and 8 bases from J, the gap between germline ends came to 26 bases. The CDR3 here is CASRRTLARGAPDEQFF. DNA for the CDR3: TGTGCCAGCAGAAGAACCCTAGCCCGGGGCGCACCTGATGAGCAGTTCTTC.

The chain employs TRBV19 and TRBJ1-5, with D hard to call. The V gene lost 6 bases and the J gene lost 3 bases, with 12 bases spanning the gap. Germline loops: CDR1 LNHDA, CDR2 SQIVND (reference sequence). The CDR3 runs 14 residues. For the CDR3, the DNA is TGTGCCAGTAGCTTCGGTGGATACAATCAGCCCCAGCATTTT. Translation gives CASSFGGYNQPQHF.

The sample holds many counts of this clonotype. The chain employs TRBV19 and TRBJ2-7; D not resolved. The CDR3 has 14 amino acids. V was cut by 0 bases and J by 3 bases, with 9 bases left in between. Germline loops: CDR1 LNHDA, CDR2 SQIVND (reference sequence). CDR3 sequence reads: CASSIDWQNYEQYF. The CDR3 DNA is TGTGCCAGTAGTATAGACTGGCAGAACTACGAGCAGTACTTC.

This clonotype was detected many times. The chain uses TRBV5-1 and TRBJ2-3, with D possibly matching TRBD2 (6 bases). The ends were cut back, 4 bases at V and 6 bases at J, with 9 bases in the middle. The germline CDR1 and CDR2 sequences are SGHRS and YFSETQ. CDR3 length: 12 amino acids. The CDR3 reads CASSLAGDTQYF. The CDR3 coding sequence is TGCGCCAGCAGCCTCGCGGGGGATACGCAGTATTTT. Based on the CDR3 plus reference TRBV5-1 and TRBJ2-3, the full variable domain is KAGVTQTPRYLIKTRGQQVTLSCSPISGHRSVSWYQQTPGQGLQFLFEYFSETQRNKGNFPGRFSGRQFSNSRSEMNVSTLELGDSALYLCASSLAGDTQYFGPGTRLTVL.

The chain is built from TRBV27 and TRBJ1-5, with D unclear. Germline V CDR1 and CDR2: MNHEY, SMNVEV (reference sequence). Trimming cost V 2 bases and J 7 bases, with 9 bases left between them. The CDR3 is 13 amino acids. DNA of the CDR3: TGTGCCAGCAGTTTAAGGGTGGAGCAGCCCCAGCATTTT. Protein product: CASSLRVEQPQHF.

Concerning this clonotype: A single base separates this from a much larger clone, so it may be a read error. CDR3 protein: CASILFLAGINNEQFF. The CDR3 coding sequence is TGCGCCAGCATCTTGTTCCTAGCGGGAATCAACAATGAGCAGTTCTTC. The V gene is TRBV5-1, the J gene TRBJ2-1; 9 bases are a match to TRBD2. This CDR3 is built from 16 residues. Germline values: CDR1 SGHRS, CDR2 YFSETQ.

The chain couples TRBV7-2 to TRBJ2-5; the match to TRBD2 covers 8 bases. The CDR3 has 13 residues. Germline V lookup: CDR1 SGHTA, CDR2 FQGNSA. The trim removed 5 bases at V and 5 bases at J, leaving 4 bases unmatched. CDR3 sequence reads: CASSISGKETQYF. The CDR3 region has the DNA TGTGCCAGCAGCATTAGCGGGAAGGAGACCCAGTACTTC.

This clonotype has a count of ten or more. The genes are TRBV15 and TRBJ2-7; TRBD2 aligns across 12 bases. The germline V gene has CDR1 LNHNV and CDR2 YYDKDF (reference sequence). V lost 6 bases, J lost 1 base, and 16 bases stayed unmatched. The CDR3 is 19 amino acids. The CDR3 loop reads CATRSPGLAGANRSYEQYF. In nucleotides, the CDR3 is TGTGCCACCAGGTCTCCGGGACTAGCGGGTGCCAACCGATCCTACGAGCAGTACTTC.

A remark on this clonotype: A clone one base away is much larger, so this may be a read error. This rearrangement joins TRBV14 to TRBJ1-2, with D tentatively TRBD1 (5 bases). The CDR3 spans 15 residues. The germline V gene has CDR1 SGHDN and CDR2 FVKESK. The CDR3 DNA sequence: TGTGCCAACAGCCAAGATCAGGGAACCCCGAGGGGCTACACCTTC. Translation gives CANSQDQGTPRGYTF.

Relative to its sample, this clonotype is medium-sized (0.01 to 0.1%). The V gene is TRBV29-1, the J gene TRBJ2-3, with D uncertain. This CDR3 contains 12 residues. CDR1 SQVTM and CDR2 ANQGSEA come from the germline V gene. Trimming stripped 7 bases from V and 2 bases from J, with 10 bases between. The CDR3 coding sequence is TGCAGCGCAACGGAGTCCACAGATACGCAGTATTTT. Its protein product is CSATESTDTQYF.

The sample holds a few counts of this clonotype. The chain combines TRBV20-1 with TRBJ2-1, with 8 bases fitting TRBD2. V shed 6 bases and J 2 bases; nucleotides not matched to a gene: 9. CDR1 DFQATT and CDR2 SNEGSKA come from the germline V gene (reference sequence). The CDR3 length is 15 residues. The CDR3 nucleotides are TGCAGTGCCCCCCCGCTAGCGGGCACCTACAATGAGCAGTTCTTC. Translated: CSAPPLAGTYNEQFF.